One and the same sample provided the 17 T cell receptor beta chains below, sequenced in a study of cytomegalovirus exposure and HLA in healthy donors. Assay: immunoSEQ multiplex PCR; the TCRdb copy retains only in-frame clones and omits some. The sample lists some 150,000 clones, approximately 90% occurring once. Input material: PBMCs. These receptors came from a woman aged 25 to 39 in good health and CMV-seropositive.

The chain uses TRBV6-5 and TRBJ1-2; TRBD1 might be the D (5 bases). The CDR3 runs 14 residues. Germline loops: CDR1 MNHEY, CDR2 SVGAGI. Between the trimmed V and J ends, which lost 2 bases and 3 bases, there was a span of 10 bases. CDR3 protein: CASSYDSQYYGYTF. The CDR3 DNA sequence: TGTGCCAGCAGTTACGACAGCCAGTACTATGGCTACACCTTC.

This clone was counted only a few times. V gene TRBV6-5 combines with J gene TRBJ2-7, with a weak D call TRBD2 (6 bases). CDR3 length: 13 amino acids. Per the germline V gene, CDR1 is MNHEY and CDR2 is SVGAGI. Trimming took 2 bases from V and 2 from J, leaving 7 bases between them. The CDR3 region has the DNA TGTGCCAGCAGTTACACGGGAGCCTACGAGCAGTACTTC. It is translated as CASSYTGAYEQYF.

The J gene is TRBJ2-1, the V gene TRBV5-6; D not certain. V shed 2 bases and J shed 7 bases, with 13 bases lying between them. Germline lookup yields CDR1 SGHDT and CDR2 YYEEEE. The CDR3 runs to 14 residues. The CDR3 spells CASSFEASRNEQFF. Written as DNA, the CDR3 is TGTGCCAGCAGCTTCGAGGCCTCAAGGAATGAGCAGTTCTTC.

This chain joins TRBV28 and TRBJ2-1; TRBD2 agrees at 9 bases. Per the germline V gene, CDR1 is MDHEN and CDR2 is SYDVKM. This CDR3 is 14 amino acids long. V lost 5 bases to trimming and J lost 5 bases; unmatched junction nucleotides: 4. CDR3 loop: CASSGLAGNNEQFF. CDR3 bases: TGTGCCAGCAGTGGCCTAGCGGGAAACAATGAGCAGTTCTTC. Full variable domain (missing parts from reference TRBV28 and TRBJ2-1): DVKVTQSSRYLVKRTGEKVFLECVQDMDHENMFWYRQDPGLGLRLIYFSYDVKMKEKGDIPEGYSVSREKKERFSLILESASTNQTSMYLCASSGLAGNNEQFFGPGTRLTVL.

CDR3 bases: TGTGCCAGCAGCCGACAGGACAACTATGGCTACACCTTC. It yields the protein CASSRQDNYGYTF. The chain employs TRBV5-4 and TRBJ1-2, with a weak D call TRBD1 (6 bases). The CDR3 is 13 residues long. The germline CDR1 and CDR2 sequences are SGHNT and YYREEE (reference sequence). The V gene lost 4 bases and the J gene lost 2 bases, with 9 bases spanning the gap.

This chain joins TRBV14 and TRBJ1-1; D is unresolved. Trimming cost V 0 bases and J 1 base, with 3 bases left between them. The length of the CDR3 is 13 residues. The germline CDR1 and CDR2 sequences are SGHDN and FVKESK. CDR3 sequence (DNA): TGTGCCAGCAGCCAAGATCGGAACACTGAAGCTTTCTTT. Its protein product is CASSQDRNTEAFF.

The V call is TRBV7-9, the J call TRBJ1-6, with 8 bases aligning to TRBD1. CDR3 length: 16 residues. V gave up 5 bases and J gave up 3 bases; unmatched junction bases: 6. Germline CDR1 SEHNR, CDR2 FQNEAQ (reference sequence). The CDR3 loop is CASSQGQGFYNSPLHF. The CDR3 DNA reads as TGTGCCAGCAGCCAAGGACAGGGCTTCTATAATTCACCCCTCCACTTT. Together with reference TRBV7-9 and TRBJ1-6, the CDR3 gives the full variable domain: DTGVSQNPRHKITKRGQNVTFRCDPISEHNRLYWYRQTLGQGPEFLTYFQNEAQLEKSRLLSDRFSAERPKGSFSTLEIQRTEQGDSAMYLCASSQGQGFYNSPLHFGNGTRLTVT.

This clone was detected only a few times. This sample also contains other DNA sequences that code for the same CDR3. The rearrangement joins TRBV5-1 to TRBJ1-1, with TRBD1 matching over 8 bases. With V trimmed by 0 bases and J by 4 bases, 5 bases remained unmatched. Germline CDR1 and CDR2: SGHRS and YFSETQ. CDR3 length: 15 amino acids. Here the CDR3 reads CASSLGQGPGTEAFF. In DNA, the CDR3 is TGCGCCAGCAGCTTGGGACAGGGGCCCGGCACTGAAGCTTTCTTT.

The genes are TRBV6-1 and TRBJ1-2; 7 positions agree with TRBD1. The CDR3 has 15 residues. CDR1 and CDR2 from the germline V gene are MNHNS and SASEGT. With V trimmed by 10 bases and J by 0 bases, 11 bases remained unmatched. CDR3 region: CATPRWTGANYGYTF. DNA for the CDR3: TGTGCCACTCCAAGGTGGACAGGTGCTAACTATGGCTACACCTTC.

V is TRBV27 and J is TRBJ2-7, with 8 bases identical to TRBD1. The CDR3 contains 14 residues. V lost 5 bases and J lost 4; bases outside the gene matches: 7. Looked up from germline, CDR1 is MNHEY and CDR2 is SMNVEV (reference sequence). CDR3 coding DNA: TGTGCCAGCAGTCCCGGGACAGGAGGATACGAGCAGTACTTC. This gives the protein CASSPGTGGYEQYF.

This clone was counted a single time. The chain is built from TRBV6-1 and TRBJ1-4; 8 bases map to TRBD1. The CDR3 has 14 residues. V lost 7 bases to trimming and J lost 4 bases; unmatched junction nucleotides: 5. CDR1 is MNHNS, CDR2 SASEGT, per germline. In nucleotides, the CDR3 is TGTGCCAGCAACAGAGACAGGGGTAATGAAAAACTGTTTTTT. Amino acids: CASNRDRGNEKLFF.

The chain is built from TRBV28 and TRBJ2-7, with D maybe TRBD1 (5 bases). Germline V gene sequence: CDR1 MDHEN, CDR2 SYDVKM. The CDR3 runs to 13 residues. Trimming cost V 4 bases and J 6 bases, with 13 bases left between them. The CDR3 here is CASSSYRRGEQYF. CDR3 bases: TGTGCCAGCAGTTCATACCGTAGGGGCGAGCAGTACTTC.

Of note for this clone: The junction departs from the called germline gene at one end, perhaps through a read error. This chain joins TRBV6-5 and TRBJ1-2; 7 bases fit TRBD1. The CDR3 is 15 residues long. Germline V gene data show CDR1 as MNHEY and CDR2 as SVGAGI. CDR3 loop: CASSYSNRQGYGYTF. CDR3 nucleotides: TGTGCCAGCAGCTACTCTAATCGACAGGGCTATGGCTACACCTTC.

CDR3 protein: CASSESRSYGYTF. The CDR3, as DNA: TGCGCCAGCAGTGAGTCGAGAAGCTATGGCTACACCTTC. The chain carries TRBV10-1 and TRBJ1-2; D gene unclear. V shed 0 bases and J shed 4 bases, with 6 bases lying between them. The germline CDR1 and CDR2 sequences are WNHNN and SYGVQD (reference sequence). The CDR3 sequence is 13 residues long.

The genes are TRBV5-3 and TRBJ2-5; 14 bases are shared with TRBD2. TRBV5-3 is placed among ORFs of uncertain function. The CDR3 runs 19 residues. Trimming removed 0 bases from V and 2 bases from J; junction bases left unmatched: 9. The CDR3 coding sequence is TGTGCCAGAAGCTTGGCCCTGGGACTAGCGGGAGTAAATCAAGAGACCCAGTACTTC. The encoded protein is CARSLALGLAGVNQETQYF.

The rearrangement links TRBV29-1 to TRBJ1-1, with D tentatively TRBD1 (5 bases). V lost 6 bases and J lost 0, with 17 bases in between. Germline loops: CDR1 SQVTM, CDR2 ANQGSEA. This CDR3 is built from 15 residues. CDR3 sequence (DNA): TGCAGCGTCCGCGCGGGATGGGGGATGAACACTGAAGCTTTCTTT. This gives the protein CSVRAGWGMNTEAFF.

CDR3 DNA sequence: TGCGCCAGCAGCTTAGGCGGGGTAGACACAGATACGCAGTATTTT. It is translated as CASSLGGVDTDTQYF. The chain joins TRBV5-1 to TRBJ2-3; the D gene is possibly TRBD2 (6 bases). The CDR3 runs to 15 residues. V lost 2 bases, J lost 2 bases, and 12 bases lay in between. In germline, CDR1 is SGHRS, CDR2 YFSETQ.